Listed below are T cell receptor beta chains from one sample, sequenced in a study of radiation and T cells in renal cell carcinoma. Clones were read by immunoSEQ multiplex PCR, and TCRdb kept only the in-frame ones, dropping some. Here the sample spans 130,000 to 150,000 clones, 70% to 90% being singletons. The sample in question was blood, obtained from a patient whose treatment included radiotherapy and nephrectomy. These receptors originate from a woman aged 45-65 years with renal cell carcinoma. CDR3s include the opening cysteine and the closing phenylalanine or tryptophan. D genes are given only for firm matches. Clone size is not always given. Where it is, it says once, few, many or a class for expanded clones.

size: .; length: 16; D: TRBD1; J: TRBJ1-2; V: TRBV25-1; DNA: TGTGCCAGCAGTGAATGGTTGACAGGGGCTAACTATGGCTACACCTTC; CDR3: CASSEWLTGANYGYTF
size: .; length: 13; D: TRBD2; J: TRBJ2-7; V: TRBV7-2; DNA: TGTGCCAGCAGCTCGGGGGGACTCTACGAGCAGTACTTC; CDR3: CASSSGGLYEQYF
size: .; length: 12; D: .; J: TRBJ2-7; V: TRBV29-1; DNA: TGCAGCGTTTTGGGAGGGGGCTACGAGCAGTACTTC; CDR3: CSVLGGGYEQYF
size: .; length: 15; D: .; J: TRBJ1-4; V: TRBV2; DNA: TGTGCCAGCAGTAGGATTCTTTCAACTAATGAAAAACTGTTTTTT; CDR3: CASSRILSTNEKLFF
size: .; length: 14; D: .; J: TRBJ1-1; V: TRBV7-9; DNA: TGTGCCAGCAGCACCTGGAGGGGGAACACTGAAGCTTTCTTT; CDR3: CASSTWRGNTEAFF
size: .; length: 18; D: TRBD2; J: TRBJ2-1; V: TRBV27; DNA: TGTGCCAGCAGTTTATTCCTGGGTAGGACTAGCGGGAACAATGAGCAGTTCTTC; CDR3: CASSLFLGRTSGNNEQFF
size: .; length: 14; D: .; J: TRBJ2-4; V: TRBV7-2; DNA: TGTGCCAGCAGCTTGCGGGGAAGGGAAAACATTCAGTACTTC; CDR3: CASSLRGRENIQYF
size: .; length: 14; D: TRBD2; J: TRBJ2-5; V: TRBV7-9; DNA: TGTGCCAGCAGCTCCCCGGGAGGGATAGAGACCCAGTACTTC; CDR3: CASSSPGGIETQYF
size: .; length: 12; D: .; J: TRBJ1-5; V: TRBV29-1; DNA: TGCAGCGTTGAACAACTAGATGGGCCCCAGCATTTT; CDR3: CSVEQLDGPQHF
size: few; length: 15; D: .; J: TRBJ1-5; V: TRBV5-1; DNA: TGCGCCAGCAGCCCCGAGGACCCTGGGATTCAGCCCCAGCATTTT; CDR3: CASSPEDPGIQPQHF
size: .; length: 16; D: .; J: TRBJ2-1; V: TRBV6-7; DNA: TGTGCCAGCAGTTACGGCAACTACGAGAACTACAATGAGCAGTTCTTC; CDR3: CASSYGNYENYNEQFF
size: .; length: 16; D: .; J: TRBJ2-1; V: TRBV9; DNA: TGTGCCAGCAGCGTAGGGATGGGGAGCTCCTACAATGAGCAGTTCTTC; CDR3: CASSVGMGSSYNEQFF
size: .; length: 15; D: .; J: TRBJ2-5; V: TRBV12-1; DNA: TGTGCCAGCAGCTTTGGGGCGGGGGGGCGAGAGACCCAGTACTTC; CDR3: CASSFGAGGRETQYF
size: .; length: 15; D: .; J: TRBJ1-1; V: TRBV4-3; DNA: TGCGCCAGCAGCTCAATAAGGACGGGGAACACTGAAGCTTTCTTT; CDR3: CASSSIRTGNTEAFF
size: .; length: 13; D: .; J: TRBJ2-3; V: TRBV7-9; DNA: TGTGCCAGCAGCTGGGATCAGCGGAATACGCAGTATTTT; CDR3: CASSWDQRNTQYF
size: .; length: 14; D: TRBD1; J: TRBJ2-7; V: TRBV29-1; DNA: TGCAGCGTTGACCTTCCGGGACAGGGGGACGAGCAGTACTTC; CDR3: CSVDLPGQGDEQYF
size: .; length: 16; D: .; J: TRBJ1-2; V: TRBV10-1; DNA: TGCGCCACCCTTACCCCCCTAGGGGAACAGAACTATGGCTACACCTTC; CDR3: CATLTPLGEQNYGYTF
size: .; length: 15; D: TRBD1; J: TRBJ1-2; V: TRBV5-1; DNA: TGCGCCAGCAGCTTGGTCGAGACAGGGTACTATGGCTACACCTTC; CDR3: CASSLVETGYYGYTF
size: .; length: 16; D: .; J: TRBJ1-1; V: TRBV5-4; DNA: TGTGCCAGCAGCTTGGTCCGCGTTACGGGTCTTGGGGAAGCTTTCTTT; CDR3: CASSLVRVTGLGEAFF
size: .; length: 16; D: .; J: TRBJ1-5; V: TRBV5-5; DNA: TGTGCCAGCAGCATTGCCGGATCCCGTGGCAATCAGCCCCAGCATTTT; CDR3: CASSIAGSRGNQPQHF
size: .; length: 14; D: .; J: TRBJ2-3; V: TRBV6-4; DNA: TGTGCCAGCAGTGACGGGGGGACCACAGATACGCAGTATTTT; CDR3: CASSDGGTTDTQYF
size: .; length: 13; D: .; J: TRBJ1-1; V: TRBV5-5; DNA: TGTGCCAGCAGCTTGGCTGCGCCCCCGGGGGCTTTCTTT; CDR3: CASSLAAPPGAFF
size: .; length: 11; D: .; J: TRBJ1-1; V: TRBV6-1; DNA: TGTGCCAGCAGTGGACACGCTGAAGCTTTCTTT; CDR3: CASSGHAEAFF
size: .; length: 15; D: .; J: TRBJ1-5; V: TRBV19; DNA: TGTGCCAGTATCTCGGAATGGGGGCTATTACAGCCCCAGCATTTT; CDR3: CASISEWGLLQPQHF
size: .; length: 17; D: .; J: TRBJ2-5; V: TRBV11-2; DNA: TGTGCCAGCAGCTTGGAATCCGGGAGCTCTGAGGGGGAGACCCAGTACTTC; CDR3: CASSLESGSSEGETQYF
size: .; length: 13; D: TRBD1; J: TRBJ2-7; V: TRBV6-5; DNA: TGTGCCAGCAGTACAGGGGCAGCCTACGAGCAGTACTTC; CDR3: CASSTGAAYEQYF
size: .; length: 15; D: TRBD1; J: TRBJ1-1; V: TRBV6-5; DNA: TGTGCCAGCAGTGCCCGGACAGGGGCTGGGACTGAAGCTTTCTTT; CDR3: CASSARTGAGTEAFF
size: .; length: 14; D: .; J: TRBJ2-7; V: TRBV5-1; DNA: TGCGCCAGCAGCTTTGGACGGCGGCTCTACGAGCAGTACTTC; CDR3: CASSFGRRLYEQYF
size: once; length: 15; D: TRBD1; J: TRBJ1-4; V: TRBV6-5; DNA: TGTGCCAGCAGTACTCTAAGGACAGGAGGCGAAAAACTGTTTTTT; CDR3: CASSTLRTGGEKLFF
size: .; length: 13; D: .; J: TRBJ1-2; V: TRBV19; DNA: TGTGCCAGTAGTATACCGGCTAACTATGGCTACACCTTC; CDR3: CASSIPANYGYTF
size: .; length: 14; D: TRBD1; J: TRBJ2-7; V: TRBV15; DNA: TGTGCCACCAGCATTAAAACAGGGGGCGACGAGCAGTACTTC; CDR3: CATSIKTGGDEQYF
size: .; length: 10; D: .; J: TRBJ1-2; V: TRBV6-1; DNA: TGTGCCAGCGCCGAATATGGCTACACCTTC; CDR3: CASAEYGYTF
size: .; length: 15; D: .; J: TRBJ1-3; V: TRBV6-5; DNA: TGTGCCAGCAGTTACTCGGGGCAGGCTGGAAACACCATATATTTT; CDR3: CASSYSGQAGNTIYF
size: .; length: 14; D: .; J: TRBJ2-5; V: TRBV7-7; DNA: TGTGCTAGCAGCTTATTGGGGTTCCAAGAGACCCAGTACTTC; CDR3: CASSLLGFQETQYF
size: .; length: 15; D: .; J: TRBJ2-1; V: TRBV5-4; DNA: TGTGCCAGCAGCCCGGACGGGGGATCCTACAATGAGCAGTTCTTC; CDR3: CASSPDGGSYNEQFF
size: .; length: 15; D: TRBD1; J: TRBJ1-6; V: TRBV7-9; DNA: TGTGCCAGCAGCTTACAGGGGGCGAGGGATTCACCCCTCCACTTT; CDR3: CASSLQGARDSPLHF
size: .; length: 14; D: .; J: TRBJ1-2; V: TRBV23-1; DNA: TGCGCCAGCCTAAGGACAGATCTTAACTATGGCTACACCTTC; CDR3: CASLRTDLNYGYTF
size: .; length: 15; D: TRBD1; J: TRBJ1-5; V: TRBV19; DNA: TGTGCCAGTAGTGAGACAGGGGGTCCCGCGGAGCCCCAGCATTTT; CDR3: CASSETGGPAEPQHF